This TCR beta chain was sequenced for a study of blood T cell repertoires in COVID-19. For the study at large: COVID-19 samples, acute and convalescent, were from the United States, Italy and Spain. Sample material is recorded as cDNA or gDNA derived from T cells, B-cell-depleted T cells, or PBMCs.

Source study methods: Amplification of reference gene primers provided the estimated nucleated cell counts. Profiling relied on immunoSEQ multiplex PCR, and the TCRdb table lists in-frame clones only, not all of them. V, J and clone size are taken as reported in that table, and D and trimming were inferred from the DNA itself. The table has around 53,000 clones, more than 90% seen once. The CDR3 totals 13 residues. Germline V CDR1 and CDR2: MNHNY, SVGAGI (reference sequence). This chain joins TRBV6-6 and TRBJ1-5; D possibly corresponds to TRBD1 (6 bases). The sequence was obtained from a human donor in a cohort sampled during active COVID-19. The sequencing input was peripheral blood. In DNA, the CDR3 is TGTGCTTCGGGGGGCAGGGAAAATCAGCCCCAGCATTTT. It translates to CASGGRENQPQHF.